A selection of T cell receptor beta chains follows, all from one sample in a study of T cell repertoires in cytomegalovirus infection. TCRdb reanalysed the reads using MiXCR and keeps one entry per CDR3 protein. Here the sample spans about 920,000 distinct CDR3 sequences, about a third being singletons. These receptors have no identified antigens. The starting material was cultured CD8+ T cells from PBMCs, obtained from culture after CMV antigen stimulation. Every receptor here comes from a human donor in good health (CMV status not recorded). Some clones in this sample may be carry-over from other donors' samples. CDR3s include the opening cysteine and the closing phenylalanine or tryptophan. A D gene is named only where the DNA matches it firmly. Rows may omit the clone size; those that give it use once, few, many or a size class.

V: TRBV12-3/TRBV12-4
D: NA
J: TRBJ2-1
size: NA
DNA: TGTGCCAGCAGTTCTGACTCCTTCCTCTACAATGAGCAGTTCTTC
CDR3: CASSSDSFLYNEQFF

V: TRBV6-1
D: NA
J: TRBJ2-4
size: NA
DNA: TGTGCCAGCAGTCCGGACTCAAACATTCAGTACTTC
CDR3: CASSPDSNIQYF

V: TRBV6-5
D: TRBD1
J: TRBJ2-2
size: NA
DNA: TGTGCCAGCAGTTATCGCATCGGGACAGGGTTGACCGGGGAGCTGTTTTTT
CDR3: CASSYRIGTGLTGELFF

V: TRBV7-9
D: TRBD1
J: TRBJ1-1
size: NA
DNA: TGTGCCAGCAGACCACAGGGGGTCTACACTGAAGCTTTCTTT
CDR3: CASRPQGVYTEAFF

V: TRBV7-9
D: TRBD2
J: TRBJ2-5
size: NA
DNA: TGTGCCAGCAGCCCGACTAGCGGGGGAACGATGATCCAGTACTTC
CDR3: CASSPTSGGTMIQYF

V: TRBV7-6
D: TRBD2
J: TRBJ2-1
size: NA
DNA: TGTGCCAGCAGCTTGGGCGGGGGTAGGACCTACAATGAGCAGTTCTTC
CDR3: CASSLGGGRTYNEQFF

V: TRBV14
D: NA
J: TRBJ2-1
size: NA
DNA: TGTGCCAGCAGCCAAGATTTGGGAGCGCGCAATGAGCAGTTCTTC
CDR3: CASSQDLGARNEQFF

V: TRBV6-6
D: TRBD2
J: TRBJ2-3
size: NA
DNA: TGTGCCACTTCACCCGTAGCGGGAAAGACAGATACGCAGTATTTT
CDR3: CATSPVAGKTDTQYF

V: TRBV29-1
D: TRBD2
J: TRBJ2-1
size: NA
DNA: TGCAGCGTGCAAGAGCGGGGGTACAATGAGCAGTTCTTC
CDR3: CSVQERGYNEQFF

V: TRBV4-2
D: NA
J: TRBJ1-2
size: many
DNA: TGTGCCAGCAGCCAAGCTGGGGGCCGGGATGGCTACACCTTC
CDR3: CASSQAGGRDGYTF

V: TRBV27
D: TRBD2
J: TRBJ2-3
size: NA
DNA: TGTGCCAGCAGTTCCCGGACTAGCGGGACTAGCACAGATACGCAGTATTTT
CDR3: CASSSRTSGTSTDTQYF

V: TRBV4-1
D: TRBD1
J: TRBJ2-1
size: NA
DNA: TGCGCCAGCAGAAACAGGGGTAACAATGAGCAGTTCTTC
CDR3: CASRNRGNNEQFF

V: TRBV28
D: NA
J: TRBJ1-4
size: few
DNA: TGTGCCAGCAGCCCCACGGCGGGGGAACTCGGATTGGATGAAAAACTGTTTTTT
CDR3: CASSPTAGELGLDEKLFF

V: TRBV27
D: TRBD1
J: TRBJ1-2
size: NA
DNA: TGTGCCAGCAGTTCAACCCCGACAGGGAAGGACTTAAATGGCTACACCTTC
CDR3: CASSSTPTGKDLNGYTF

V: TRBV15
D: NA
J: TRBJ1-6
size: NA
DNA: TGTGCCACCAGCTTGCGGGGGAATTCACCCCTCCACTTT
CDR3: CATSLRGNSPLHF

V: TRBV20-1
D: NA
J: TRBJ2-5
size: NA
DNA: TGCAGTGCTAGAGAGCCGGACACTACCCAAGAGACCCAGTACTTC
CDR3: CSAREPDTTQETQYF

V: TRBV5-1
D: TRBD1
J: TRBJ2-3
size: NA
DNA: TGCGCCAGCAGCCTAGGACAGGGGACCCCAGATACGCAGTATTTT
CDR3: CASSLGQGTPDTQYF

V: TRBV9
D: TRBD1
J: TRBJ2-6
size: NA
DNA: TGTGCCAGCAGCGACAGGGGGCTTGGGGCCAACGTCCTGACTTTC
CDR3: CASSDRGLGANVLTF

V: TRBV20-1
D: NA
J: TRBJ1-4
size: NA
DNA: TGCAGTGCACCGCTTGGTGAAAAACTGTTTTTT
CDR3: CSAPLGEKLFF

V: TRBV4-1
D: NA
J: TRBJ1-5
size: NA
DNA: TGCGCCAGCAGCCAGATCGGGACAAGCAATCAGCCCCAGCATTTT
CDR3: CASSQIGTSNQPQHF

V: TRBV6-1
D: TRBD2
J: TRBJ2-1
size: NA
DNA: TGTGCCAGCAGTGAGTGGTGGGAGGGTGAGCAGTTCTTC
CDR3: CASSEWWEGEQFF

V: TRBV9
D: NA
J: TRBJ2-1
size: NA
DNA: TGTGCCAGCAGCGTAGGGAGGGAATTCAATGAGCAGTTCTTC
CDR3: CASSVGREFNEQFF

V: TRBV7-6
D: TRBD2
J: TRBJ2-5
size: many
DNA: TGTGCCAGCAGCTTCCCCAGGGAGGGAGGGCAAGAGACCCAGTACTTC
CDR3: CASSFPREGGQETQYF

V: TRBV7-3
D: NA
J: TRBJ2-1
size: NA
DNA: TGTGTCAGCAGGGGCGGGGCTGCTGGCGATGAGCAGTTCTTC
CDR3: CVSRGGAAGDEQFF

V: TRBV5-1
D: NA
J: TRBJ1-1
size: NA
DNA: TGCGCCAGCAGCAAGACGGGGGGTACTAGGCCTGAAGCTTTCTTT
CDR3: CASSKTGGTRPEAFF

V: TRBV7-9
D: NA
J: TRBJ1-2
size: few
DNA: TGTGCCAGCCCGTCTGGGGCACAAGCTCACTATGGCTACACCTTC
CDR3: CASPSGAQAHYGYTF

V: TRBV27
D: TRBD1
J: TRBJ1-2
size: few
DNA: TGTGCCAGCAGTTTGGGTGGTTCGGGACAGGGGGCAAACGGCTACACCTTC
CDR3: CASSLGGSGQGANGYTF

V: TRBV2
D: NA
J: TRBJ2-7
size: NA
DNA: TGTGCCAGCCCAACAGGGTGGAACGAGCAGTACTTC
CDR3: CASPTGWNEQYF

V: TRBV9
D: TRBD1
J: TRBJ2-3
size: NA
DNA: TGTGCCAGCAGCGGGCGGACAGGGCTAGATACGCAGTATTTT
CDR3: CASSGRTGLDTQYF

V: TRBV6-6
D: NA
J: TRBJ1-1
size: NA
DNA: TGTGCCAGCACTCTCCGGGGCCTACAGGACACTGAAGCTTTCTTT
CDR3: CASTLRGLQDTEAFF